One sample yielded the 27 T cell receptor beta chains listed below, sequenced in a study of T-cell memory formation after mild COVID-19. TCRdb reprocessed the 5' RACE reads with MiXCR, giving one entry per CDR3 protein. Among roughly 200,000 distinct CDR3 sequences, 16% were seen once, and the ten largest hold roughly 1.9%. Sequencing was done on a sample of PBMCs or a T cell subset sorted from them (not recorded which). The receptors stem from an adult woman who had mild COVID-19 (a few samples of this study predate the infection). Cell type and time point are not known.

DNA for the CDR3: TGCAGTGCTTTGACCCGGCGGGCCGGCGCCTACGAGCAGTACTTC. It codes for CSALTRRAGAYEQYF. The chain combines TRBV20-1 with TRBJ2-7, with D maybe TRBD2 (5 bases). Germline loops: CDR1 DFQATT, CDR2 SNEGSKA (reference sequence). CDR3 length equals 15 residues. V shed 5 bases and J shed 2 bases, with 19 bases lying between them.

The chain joins TRBV25-1 to TRBJ2-7; D could derive from TRBD1 or TRBD2 (5 bases each). Trimming took off 3 bases at V and 0 bases at J, with 18 bases between the two ends. Germline V CDR1 and CDR2: MGHDK, SYGVNS. CDR3 size: 17 residues. The CDR3 nucleotides are TGTGCCAGCAGTGACAAATTGAGAGGGGTACGCTCCTACGAGCAGTACTTC. Its protein product is CASSDKLRGVRSYEQYF.

V gene TRBV6-5 combines with J gene TRBJ2-7; TRBD2 aligns across 9 bases. Per germline, CDR1 MNHEY and CDR2 SVGAGI. The CDR3 is made up of 15 amino acids. Trimming cost V 2 bases and J 1 base; bases outside gene matches: 3. The CDR3 protein is CASSYIAGGSYEQYF. In nucleotides, the CDR3 is TGTGCCAGCAGTTACATTGCGGGAGGGTCCTACGAGCAGTACTTC.

This clonotype was picked up a small number of times. The chain employs TRBV6-5 and TRBJ2-7; the match to TRBD1 covers 9 bases. V was pared by 0 bases and J by 6 bases, with 6 bases of the junction left unmatched. The CDR3 is 15 amino acids. In germline, CDR1 is MNHEY, CDR2 SVGAGI. CDR3 protein: CASSYSSGQGAEQYF. CDR3 DNA sequence: TGTGCCAGCAGTTACTCGTCGGGACAGGGTGCCGAGCAGTACTTC.

V and J are TRBV12-3 or TRBV12-4 and TRBJ1-1; tentative D call: TRBD1 (5 bases). Trimming pared 1 base from V and 5 bases from J, leaving 11 bases between. CDR3 length: 14 residues. The CDR3 bases are TGTGCCAGCAGTTTAGTTCGGGGCAGTACTGAAGCTTTCTTT. It yields the protein CASSLVRGSTEAFF.

This clonotype has a count of ten or more. J is TRBJ2-3 and V is TRBV4-1; 9 bases match TRBD2. Germline V gives CDR1 MGHRA, CDR2 YSYEKL. CDR3 length: 14 amino acids. The J segment lost 10 bases and the V segment lost 1 base, leaving 6 bases of the junction unmatched. The CDR3 here is CASSQASSGTAQYF. The CDR3 DNA follows: TGCGCCAGCAGCCAAGCATCTAGCGGGACGGCGCAGTATTTT.

In its sample, this clonotype was seen a few times. This sequence joins TRBV12-3 or TRBV12-4 and TRBJ1-5, with D perhaps matching TRBD1 (5 bases). CDR3 size: 15 residues. V was pared by 5 bases and J by 1 base, with 12 bases between. The CDR3 here is CASSTDWGSNQPQHF. Here the CDR3 DNA reads TGTGCCAGCAGTACGGACTGGGGGAGCAATCAGCCCCAGCATTTT.

This clonotype came up a few times. The chain joins TRBV7-2 to TRBJ1-1; unclear D gene. Germline assignment: CDR1 SGHTA and CDR2 FQGNSA. This CDR3 is 14 amino acids long. Trimming took 0 bases from V and 5 from J, leaving 10 bases between them. In nucleotides, the CDR3 is TGTGCCAGCAGCTTAGCCCGGGGAGGGACTGAAGCTTTCTTT. It encodes CASSLARGGTEAFF.

The chain joins TRBV12-3 or TRBV12-4 to TRBJ2-1, with 11 bases aligning to TRBD2. This CDR3 has 15 residues. Germline trimming cut 3 bases from V and 6 bases from J; bases unmatched to any gene: 4. CDR3 region: CASSLGLAAFNEQFF. CDR3 coding DNA: TGTGCCAGCAGTTTGGGACTAGCGGCTTTCAATGAGCAGTTCTTC.

This clonotype was detected only a few times. The chain carries TRBV5-1 and TRBJ2-4; tentative D call: TRBD1 (6 bases). Trimming shortened V by 3 bases and J by 0 bases, and 13 bases separated the two germline ends. CDR1 is SGHRS and CDR2 is YFSETQ in the germline V gene. This CDR3 has 16 amino acids. CDR3 sequence reads: CASSSTGPPAKNIQYF. Written as DNA, the CDR3 is TGCGCCAGCAGCTCCACAGGGCCTCCAGCCAAAAACATTCAGTACTTC.

In this sample, this clonotype turned up a few times. The chain uses TRBV5-1 and TRBJ2-1, with D perhaps TRBD2 (5 bases). The length of the CDR3 is 15 residues. Germline CDR1 and CDR2: SGHRS and YFSETQ. V lost 4 bases and J lost 7, with 18 bases in between. The CDR3 reads CASSLGEGRRNEQFF. The CDR3, as DNA: TGCGCCAGCAGCCTGGGAGAGGGTAGGCGTAATGAGCAGTTCTTC.

This clonotype was seen only a few times. The chain recombines TRBV12-3 or TRBV12-4 with TRBJ2-2; a weak D match, TRBD1 (6 bases). The CDR3 sequence is 18 residues long. Trimming left V 0 bases short and J 4 bases short, with 18 bases between. In DNA, the CDR3 is TGTGCCAGCAGTTTAGCGCTCAGGTTGGGGGCCGGCACCGGGGAGCTGTTTTTT. Encoded protein: CASSLALRLGAGTGELFF.

The chain carries TRBV2 and TRBJ2-7; TRBD1 or TRBD2 may be the D gene (7 bases each). The CDR3 is 15 amino acids. CDR1 is SNHLY, CDR2 FYNNEI, per germline. Trimming left V 2 bases short and J 2 bases short, with 13 bases between. CDR3 DNA: TGTGCCAGCAGTGAAAGGGGGCTAGCGGCCTACGAGCAGTACTTC. It encodes CASSERGLAAYEQYF.

A few counts support this clonotype. The chain joins TRBV7-9 to TRBJ2-6, with unresolved D. Germline CDR1 and CDR2: SEHNR and FQNEAQ (reference sequence). The CDR3 sequence is 15 residues long. Trimming cost V 1 base and J 2 bases, with 6 bases left between them. This CDR3 is CASSLVSTGANVLTF. CDR3 nucleotides: TGTGCCAGCAGCTTAGTGTCGACTGGGGCCAACGTCCTGACTTTC.

The chain links TRBV28 to TRBJ2-7; 8 nucleotides align to TRBD1. V was pared by 5 bases and J by 6 bases, with 9 bases of the junction left unmatched. The CDR3 totals 14 residues. Per germline, CDR1 MDHEN and CDR2 SYDVKM. CDR3 loop: CASSLLQGASEQYF. CDR3 DNA sequence: TGTGCCAGCAGTCTACTTCAGGGGGCGAGCGAGCAGTACTTC.

This clonotype appeared a few times. This chain connects TRBV12-3 or TRBV12-4 to TRBJ1-5; TRBD1 might be the D (5 bases). CDR3 length: 14 residues. Between the trimmed V and J ends, which lost 7 bases and 3 bases, there was a span of 13 bases. This CDR3 reads CASISGTLNQPQHF. DNA for the CDR3: TGTGCCAGCATCTCCGGGACGCTCAATCAGCCCCAGCATTTT.

This clonotype occurred a few times. J is TRBJ2-1 and V is TRBV20-1, with TRBD1 matching 7 bases. Germline CDR1 reads DFQATT; CDR2 reads SNEGSKA (reference sequence). V was pared by 6 bases and J by 5 bases, with 10 bases of the junction left unmatched. The CDR3 is made up of 14 amino acids. The CDR3 protein is CSASTGAPNNEQFF. As DNA, the CDR3 is TGCAGTGCGAGTACAGGGGCCCCAAACAATGAGCAGTTCTTC.

The table lists this clonotype with a few counts. The chain carries TRBV11-3 and TRBJ1-2; the D is unclear. The CDR3 consists of 14 residues. The V end lost 4 bases, the J end lost 1 base, and 10 bases lay between the germline ends. Germline lookup yields CDR1 SGHNT and CDR2 YENEEA. The CDR3 spells CASSSDGNNYGYTF. CDR3 nucleotide sequence: TGTGCCAGCAGCTCAGACGGAAATAACTATGGCTACACCTTC.

This rearrangement joins TRBV5-1 to TRBJ2-3; TRBD2 matches at 10 bases. Germline V CDR1 and CDR2: SGHRS, YFSETQ. The CDR3 has 16 amino acids. Unmatched junction bases numbered 11, after V lost 4 bases and J lost 6 bases. CDR3 sequence reads: CASSPSSGSASDTQYF. The DNA of the CDR3 is TGCGCCAGCAGCCCCTCTAGCGGGAGTGCCTCGGATACGCAGTATTTT.

The chain couples TRBV7-9 to TRBJ1-5; D not certain. CDR3 length: 14 residues. The germline gives CDR1 SEHNR, CDR2 FQNEAQ (reference sequence). V was cut by 7 bases and J by 3 bases, with 13 bases left in between. For the CDR3, the DNA is TGTGCCAGCACCAAAGACGGAACCAATCAGCCCCAGCATTTT. The encoded protein is CASTKDGTNQPQHF. Combining the CDR3 with reference TRBV7-9 and TRBJ1-5 gives the whole variable domain DTGVSQNPRHKITKRGQNVTFRCDPISEHNRLYWYRQTLGQGPEFLTYFQNEAQLEKSRLLSDRFSAERPKGSFSTLEIQRTEQGDSAMYLCASTKDGTNQPQHFGDGTRLSIL.

The rearrangement joins TRBV5-1 to TRBJ1-2; TRBD1 agrees at 8 bases. Trimming cost V 4 bases and J 9 bases; bases outside gene matches: 14. This CDR3 region has 15 residues. Germline CDR1 reads SGHRS; CDR2 reads YFSETQ. This CDR3 is CASSARTGPSLSYTF. The CDR3 DNA sequence: TGCGCCAGCAGCGCCCGGACAGGGCCGTCGCTAAGCTACACCTTC.

CDR3 DNA sequence: TGTGCCAGCAGTTACTCGATCAAGTCCTACGAGCAGTACTTC. Translation: CASSYSIKSYEQYF. The chain is built from TRBV6-5 and TRBJ2-7; D ambiguous. Germline loops: CDR1 MNHEY, CDR2 SVGAGI. The CDR3 is made up of 14 amino acids. V was shortened by 0 bases and J by 1 base, with 7 bases between the two germline ends.

The rearrangement links TRBV6-1 to TRBJ2-7; D uncertain. The germline CDR1 and CDR2 sequences are MNHNS and SASEGT. The CDR3 has 16 residues. Between the trimmed V and J ends, which lost 3 bases and 0 bases, there was a span of 15 bases. Here the CDR3 DNA reads TGTGCCAGCAGTGAGTTTGACCGTCCCTTCTCCTACGAGCAGTACTTC. As protein: CASSEFDRPFSYEQYF.

V usage is TRBV7-9 and J usage is TRBJ1-5, with unresolved D. V was clipped by 2 bases and J by 5 bases, with 10 bases between them. This CDR3 contains 14 residues. In germline, CDR1 is SEHNR, CDR2 FQNEAQ (reference sequence). The CDR3 loop is CASSLKGRHQPQHF. CDR3 bases: TGTGCCAGCAGCTTAAAAGGGAGGCATCAGCCCCAGCATTTT.

CDR3 nucleotides: TGTGCCAGCAGCTTACTAGCGGGGGTTGCCAATGAGCAGTTCTTC. It codes for CASSLLAGVANEQFF. The J gene is TRBJ2-1, the V gene TRBV7-6; 10 bases are shared with TRBD2. Germline loops: CDR1 SGHVS, CDR2 FNYEAQ. V was clipped by 2 bases and J by 6 bases; unmatched bases: 4. CDR3 size: 15 residues.

This clonotype came up many times. This chain uses TRBV7-2 with TRBJ1-2; 9 bases map to TRBD1. The germline CDR1 and CDR2 sequences are SGHTA and FQGNSA. V was clipped by 1 base and J by 8 bases; unmatched bases: 11. The CDR3 runs to 16 residues. Here the CDR3 DNA reads TGTGCCAGCAGCTTAGGGACCGGGACAGGGAACTCCGGCTACACCTTC. It yields the protein CASSLGTGTGNSGYTF.

The rearrangement uses TRBV12-3 or TRBV12-4 and TRBJ1-2, with D maybe TRBD1 (6 bases). V lost 5 bases and J lost 8, with 21 bases in between. This CDR3 region has 15 residues. CDR3 coding DNA: TGTGCCAGCAGTCTCGGGACACCCGGGGTTTACGGCTACACCTTC. Its protein product is CASSLGTPGVYGYTF.